This T cell receptor (beta chain) was sequenced during a study of blood T cell repertoires in COVID-19. TCRdb's table, derived via immunoSEQ multiplex PCR, lists solely in-frame clones and lacks some. The sample shows 200,000 to 250,000 clones, 70% to 85% of them seen only once. The CDR3 contains 11 residues. The V and J ends lost 6 bases and 5 bases respectively, with 4 bases between them. The chain uses TRBV12-3 or TRBV12-4 and TRBJ2-2; the D is unclear. The sequence derives from a woman aged 35 to 49 with acute COVID-19. Sequencing input: PBMCs or T cells enriched from blood (not recorded which). CDR3 region: CASRTTGELFF. For the CDR3, the DNA is TGTGCCAGCAGAACTACCGGGGAGCTGTTTTTT.